The 27 T cell receptor beta chains in this list originate from one sample, sequenced in a study of graft-versus-host responses after intestinal transplantation. Their antigen targets remain unknown. Generated by immunoSEQ multiplex PCR, the TCRdb table keeps only in-frame clones and is missing some. The table lists some 90,000 clones, around nine tenths of them singletons, with about 0.28% in the top ten. The sample here was unstimulated CD4+ T cells sorted from spleen or lymph node cells, taken before intestinal transplant. These receptors came from a human donor who received an intestinal transplant.

The chain is built from TRBV5-1 and TRBJ1-4, with 12 bases aligning to TRBD1. J lost 3 bases, V lost 4 bases, and 13 bases had no gene match. CDR1 and CDR2 from the germline V gene are SGHRS and YFSETQ. The CDR3 is 19 amino acids. The CDR3 spells CASSPRSGQGALANEKLFF. CDR3 DNA sequence: TGCGCCAGCAGCCCGCGGTCGGGACAGGGGGCTCTCGCTAATGAAAAACTGTTTTTT. The variable domain in full, with the rest retrieved from reference TRBV5-1 and TRBJ1-4, is KAGVTQTPRYLIKTRGQQVTLSCSPISGHRSVSWYQQTPGQGLQFLFEYFSETQRNKGNFPGRFSGRQFSNSRSEMNVSTLELGDSALYLCASSPRSGQGALANEKLFFGSGTQLSVL.

The J gene is TRBJ1-1, the V gene TRBV6-5, with a possible D match to TRBD1 (5 bases). Trimming cost V 6 bases and J 4 bases, with 15 bases left between them. This CDR3 has 14 amino acids. The germline V gene has CDR1 MNHEY and CDR2 SVGAGI. The CDR3 DNA reads as TGTGCCAGCAGCCTCGGGGGTCGGATCACTGAAGCTTTCTTT. The encoded protein is CASSLGGRITEAFF.

The rearrangement links TRBV4-1 to TRBJ2-7, with 13 bases lining up with TRBD2. Germline V gives CDR1 MGHRA, CDR2 YSYEKL. The CDR3 contains 15 residues. With V trimmed by 4 bases and J by 2 bases, 2 bases remained unmatched. CDR3 in amino acids: CASSPGLAGAYEQYF. In DNA form, the CDR3 reads TGCGCCAGCAGCCCTGGACTAGCGGGAGCCTACGAGCAGTACTTC.

J is TRBJ2-7 and V is TRBV14; D tentatively fits TRBD1 or TRBD2 (5 bases each). The germline CDR1 and CDR2 sequences are SGHDN and FVKESK. The CDR3 contains 16 residues. The ends were cut back, 3 bases at V and 0 bases at J, with 15 bases in the middle. The CDR3 DNA is TGTGCCAGCAGCCAGGAGCTGGGACGTACCTCCTACGAGCAGTACTTC. Residues: CASSQELGRTSYEQYF.

This clone appeared once. The chain is built from TRBV7-9 and TRBJ1-1, with D unclear. Deletions cut 7 bases from V and 3 bases from J, with 24 bases between. CDR1 is SEHNR and CDR2 is FQNEAQ in the germline V gene (reference sequence). The CDR3 is made up of 17 amino acids. The DNA for the CDR3 is TGTGCCAGCACCACCAGGCTAATATGGAGACGGGACACTGAAGCTTTCTTT. Its protein product is CASTTRLIWRRDTEAFF.

The V call is TRBV6-1, the J call TRBJ2-7; 9 bases align to TRBD1. The ends lost 6 bases at V and 3 bases at J; junction bases unmatched: 6. This CDR3 is built from 14 residues. CDR1 and CDR2 (germline): MNHNS, SASEGT. The CDR3 region has the DNA TGTGCCAGCAGAACCGGGACAGGGCGCTACGAGCAGTACTTC. It specifies CASRTGTGRYEQYF.

This chain uses TRBV28 with TRBJ1-5, with D possibly being TRBD1 (6 bases). Germline CDR1 is MDHEN and CDR2 is SYDVKM. The CDR3 runs to 15 residues. V lost 6 bases and J lost 6, with 18 bases in between. The CDR3 sequence is CASSLPTGTGQPQHF. As DNA, the CDR3 is TGTGCCAGCAGCCTCCCTACAGGGACCGGTCAGCCCCAGCATTTT. The full variable domain, rest sourced from reference TRBV28 and TRBJ1-5, is DVKVTQSSRYLVKRTGEKVFLECVQDMDHENMFWYRQDPGLGLRLIYFSYDVKMKEKGDIPEGYSVSREKKERFSLILESASTNQTSMYLCASSLPTGTGQPQHFGDGTRLSIL.

The V call is TRBV5-8, the J call TRBJ1-6; D unresolved. The V end was cut by 2 bases, the J end by 0 bases, with 15 bases between. The CDR3 runs to 18 residues. The germline V gene has CDR1 SGHTS and CDR2 YDEGEE. The CDR3 nucleotides are TGTGCCAGCAGCTTATTCAAGGGCTATAGCTCCTATAATTCACCCCTCCACTTT. Encoded protein: CASSLFKGYSSYNSPLHF.

The chain has TRBV6-5 and TRBJ2-1; maybe TRBD2 (7 bases). Trimming removed 2 bases at V and 4 bases at J, with 15 bases between. Germline V gene data show CDR1 as MNHEY and CDR2 as SVGAGI. The CDR3 spans 16 residues. The CDR3: CASSYRGASGYNEQFF. The CDR3 DNA reads as TGTGCCAGCAGTTACAGGGGGGCTAGCGGTTACAATGAGCAGTTCTTC.

This clone appeared once. The chain has TRBV18 and TRBJ2-1; TRBD1 aligns across 9 bases. The CDR3 extends over 14 amino acids. Germline trimming cut 9 bases from V and 6 bases from J; bases unmatched to any gene: 9. From germline, CDR1 is KGHSH and CDR2 LQKENI. CDR3 sequence: CASFTGGRFNEQFF. The CDR3 DNA follows: TGTGCCAGTTTCACAGGGGGCCGGTTCAATGAGCAGTTCTTC.

The CDR3 DNA reads as TGTGCCAGCAGTGACACCGGGGGTTTCAACGAGCAGTACTTC. As protein: CASSDTGGFNEQYF. The chain links TRBV6-1 to TRBJ2-7; a weak D match, TRBD2 (6 bases). CDR3 length: 14 amino acids. Germline values: CDR1 MNHNS, CDR2 SASEGT. Trimming removed 3 bases at V and 5 bases at J, with 14 bases between.

The chain combines TRBV7-9 with TRBJ1-6, with D tentatively TRBD1 (6 bases). The CDR3 extends over 15 amino acids. Trimming pared 1 base from V and 4 bases from J, leaving 8 bases between. The V gene's germline CDR1 is SEHNR and CDR2 FQNEAQ (reference sequence). CDR3 sequence (DNA): TGTGCCAGCAGCTTAGTAACAGGGTATAATTCACCCCTCCACTTT. Translating it yields CASSLVTGYNSPLHF.

This chain joins TRBV9 and TRBJ2-1, with 13 bases that match TRBD2. V was pared by 6 bases and J by 9 bases, with 9 bases of the junction left unmatched. Per the germline V gene, CDR1 is SGDLS and CDR2 is YYNGEE. The CDR3 consists of 15 residues. The chain's CDR3 is CASTRLAGGGLEQFF. CDR3 DNA: TGTGCCAGCACCAGACTAGCGGGAGGTGGGCTTGAGCAGTTCTTC.

This chain links TRBV27 with TRBJ2-1; 13 positions agree with TRBD2. V gave up 5 bases and J gave up 3 bases; unmatched junction bases: 10. Germline CDR1 MNHEY, CDR2 SMNVEV (reference sequence). This CDR3 is 18 amino acids long. The DNA of the CDR3 is TGTGCCAGCAGTCCTCGGACTAGCGGGAGTGTAAACTACAATGAGCAGTTCTTC. Translated, it gives CASSPRTSGSVNYNEQFF.

The CDR3 reads CASTGPRGTEAFF. For the CDR3, the DNA is TGTGCCAGCACCGGCCCCCGGGGCACTGAAGCTTTCTTT. V is TRBV7-2 and J is TRBJ1-1; D call uncertain. Germline CDR1 reads SGHTA; CDR2 reads FQGNSA. The CDR3 spans 13 residues. V was clipped by 7 bases and J by 4 bases, with 13 bases between them.

This chain links TRBV19 with TRBJ2-7, with 10 positions matching TRBD2. The trim removed 3 bases at V and 7 bases at J, leaving 9 bases unmatched. This CDR3 has 15 residues. Germline CDR1 and CDR2: LNHDA and SQIVND (reference sequence). The CDR3 here is CASSMALAGVEEQYF. The CDR3 nucleotides read TGTGCCAGTAGTATGGCTCTAGCGGGAGTAGAGGAGCAGTACTTC.

The chain combines TRBV27 with TRBJ2-1; 10 positions agree with TRBD2. CDR1 is MNHEY and CDR2 is SMNVEV in the germline V gene (reference sequence). CDR3 length equals 14 residues. V shed 7 bases, J shed 5 bases, and the junction held 5 bases outside the gene matches. The DNA for the CDR3 is TGTGCCAGCAACCGCGGACTAGCGGACAATGAGCAGTTCTTC. Translating gives CASNRGLADNEQFF.

The chain has TRBV5-8 and TRBJ1-5; perhaps TRBD1 as D (5 bases). V shed 7 bases and J shed 1 base, with 21 bases lying between them. The CDR3 spans 17 residues. From germline, CDR1 is SGHTS and CDR2 YDEGEE. The CDR3, as DNA: TGTGCCAGCGCTTCGCCCAGGGATATGCGAAGCAATCAGCCCCAGCATTTT. This sequence encodes CASASPRDMRSNQPQHF.

The rearrangement joins TRBV7-3 to TRBJ2-1; TRBD2 aligns across 11 bases. Germline loops: CDR1 SGHTA, CDR2 FQGTGA. The junction had 8 bases not matched to a gene; V was cut back by 2 bases and J by 5 bases. The CDR3 runs to 17 residues. Written as DNA, the CDR3 is TGTGCCAGCAGCTTAGGTAGCGGGAGGGCCTATCACAATGAGCAGTTCTTC. Translation gives CASSLGSGRAYHNEQFF.

The chain uses TRBV10-3 and TRBJ2-3, with D possibly matching TRBD1 (6 bases). Germline loops: CDR1 ENHRY, CDR2 SYGVKD. Trimming took 2 bases from V and 7 from J, leaving 22 bases between them. The CDR3 is 17 residues long. The CDR3 coding sequence is TGTGCCATCAGTGAGGGGGGCATGGACGGACCTCCTTATACGCAGTATTTT. Encoded protein: CAISEGGMDGPPYTQYF.

V usage is TRBV18 and J usage is TRBJ2-5; D might be TRBD1 (5 bases). Germline values: CDR1 KGHSH, CDR2 LQKENI. This CDR3 has 13 residues. Deletions cut 3 bases from V and 5 bases from J, with 10 bases between. Here the CDR3 reads CASSPPGLETQYF. CDR3 coding DNA: TGTGCCAGCTCACCGCCAGGGTTGGAGACCCAGTACTTC.

V gene TRBV11-2 combines with J gene TRBJ2-6; no clear D gene. CDR1 SGHAT and CDR2 FQNNGV come from the germline V gene. There are 17 residues in the CDR3. The V end lost 2 bases, the J end lost 0 bases, and 11 bases lay between the germline ends. The CDR3 DNA reads TGTGCCAGCAGCTTAAGATCTCCCTTCTCTGGGGCCAACGTCCTGACTTTC. It is translated as CASSLRSPFSGANVLTF.

The V gene is TRBV5-1, the J gene TRBJ2-3; TRBD2 aligns across 14 bases. This CDR3 comprises 19 residues. Germline trimming cut 4 bases from V and 0 bases from J; bases unmatched to any gene: 10. The germline V gene encodes CDR1 SGHRS and CDR2 YFSETQ. CDR3 sequence reads: CASSPIGTSGRKSTDTQYF. CDR3 DNA: TGCGCCAGCAGCCCTATCGGGACTAGCGGGAGAAAGAGCACAGATACGCAGTATTTT.

The chain recombines TRBV4-1 with TRBJ2-6, with TRBD2 as a possible D gene (6 bases). Looked up from germline, CDR1 is MGHRA and CDR2 is YSYEKL. The CDR3 runs 17 residues. Trimming shortened V by 4 bases and J by 0 bases, and 13 bases separated the two germline ends. CDR3 in amino acids: CASSLAATFSGANVLTF. DNA of the CDR3: TGCGCCAGCAGCCTAGCGGCAACTTTCTCTGGGGCCAACGTCCTGACTTTC.

The chain is built from TRBV2 and TRBJ1-2, with D maybe TRBD1 (5 bases). The CDR3 is 14 residues long. Trimming removed 4 bases at V and 1 base at J, with 10 bases between. Germline V CDR1 and CDR2: SNHLY, FYNNEI. CDR3 protein: CASSGGRDNYGYTF. DNA for the CDR3: TGTGCCAGCAGTGGGGGCCGAGATAACTATGGCTACACCTTC.

This rearrangement joins TRBV5-1 to TRBJ2-7, with TRBD1 identical over 8 bases. The CDR3 is 14 amino acids. Germline V gene lookup returns CDR1 SGHRS and CDR2 YFSETQ. V shed 5 bases and J 3 bases; nucleotides not matched to a gene: 7. CDR3 coding DNA: TGCGCCAGCAGGGAAGGGACAGGCGTCTACGAGCAGTACTTC. This gives the protein CASREGTGVYEQYF. The full variable domain, completed using reference TRBV5-1 and TRBJ2-7, is KAGVTQTPRYLIKTRGQQVTLSCSPISGHRSVSWYQQTPGQGLQFLFEYFSETQRNKGNFPGRFSGRQFSNSRSEMNVSTLELGDSALYLCASREGTGVYEQYFGPGTRLTVT.

This chain connects TRBV5-1 to TRBJ2-7; the match to TRBD2 covers 8 bases. V lost 3 bases and J lost 6; bases outside the gene matches: 11. This CDR3 comprises 15 residues. Germline CDR1 SGHRS, CDR2 YFSETQ. CDR3 protein: CASSSSGTSWGEQYF. CDR3 DNA: TGCGCCAGCAGCTCCTCCGGGACTAGTTGGGGCGAGCAGTACTTC.